This T cell receptor beta chain was identified during a study of cytomegalovirus exposure and HLA in healthy donors. Study results and limitations: As confirmed in vitro, a few CMV-associated chains were specific for CMV antigens.

CDR3 length equals 13 residues. V shed 5 bases, J shed 2 bases, and the junction held 1 base outside the gene matches. The V gene's germline CDR1 is MDHEN and CDR2 SYDVKM. As for this clone: Antigen: not known.

Sequencing used immunoSEQ multiplex PCR; TCRdb keeps in-frame clones, though not all of them. This sample has 150,000 to 200,000 clones, with about 80% found just once. This clonotype was obtained from a man aged 18 to 35 in good health and CMV-seropositive. Sequences were obtained from PBMCs. The chain has TRBV28 and TRBJ1-2; 8 bases line up with TRBD1. CDR3 DNA: TGTGCCAGCAGTCGGGACAGGAACTATGGCTACACCTTC. It translates to CASSRDRNYGYTF.